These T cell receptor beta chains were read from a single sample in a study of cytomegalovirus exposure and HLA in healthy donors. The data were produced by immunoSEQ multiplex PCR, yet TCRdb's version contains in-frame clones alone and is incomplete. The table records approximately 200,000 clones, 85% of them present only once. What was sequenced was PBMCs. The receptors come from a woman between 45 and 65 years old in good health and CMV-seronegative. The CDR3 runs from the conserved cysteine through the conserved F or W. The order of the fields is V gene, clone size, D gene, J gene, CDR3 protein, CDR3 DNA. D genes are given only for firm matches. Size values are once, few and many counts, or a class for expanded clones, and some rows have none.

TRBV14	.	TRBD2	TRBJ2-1	CASSLRGRLAGGPRYNEQFF	TGTGCCAGCAGCCTCCGGGGTAGACTAGCGGGAGGGCCGAGGTACAATGAGCAGTTCTTC
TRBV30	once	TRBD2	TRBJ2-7	CAWSHQSSGNYEQYF	TGTGCCTGGAGTCACCAGTCTAGCGGAAACTACGAGCAGTACTTC
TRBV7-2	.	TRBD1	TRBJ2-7	CASSLGGTGYEQYF	TGCGCCAGCAGCTTAGGCGGGACAGGCTACGAGCAGTACTTC
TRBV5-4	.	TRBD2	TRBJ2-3	CASSLGLALSTDTQYF	TGTGCCAGCAGCTTGGGACTAGCGCTTAGCACAGATACGCAGTATTTT
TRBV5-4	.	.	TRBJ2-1	CASSSTSREQFF	TGTGCCAGCAGCTCTACTAGCCGTGAGCAGTTCTTC
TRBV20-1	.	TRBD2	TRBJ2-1	CSATYGGEQFF	TGCAGTGCAACATACGGGGGGGAGCAGTTCTTC
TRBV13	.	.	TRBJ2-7	CASSTGILSDEQYF	TGTGCCAGCAGCACAGGGATCCTTTCGGACGAGCAGTACTTC
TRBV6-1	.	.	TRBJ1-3	CASSGGFTGNTIYF	TGTGCCAGCAGTGGAGGGTTCACTGGAAACACCATATATTTT
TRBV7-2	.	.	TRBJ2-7	CASSLPAAYEQYF	TGTGCCAGCAGCTTACCCGCGGCCTACGAGCAGTACTTC
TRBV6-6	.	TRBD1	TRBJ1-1	CASTLTGGSGNTEAFF	TGTGCCAGCACATTGACAGGGGGCAGTGGGAACACTGAAGCTTTCTTT
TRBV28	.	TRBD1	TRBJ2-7	CASSSTGTGDYYYEQYF	TGTGCCAGCAGTTCCACGGGGACAGGCGATTATTACTACGAGCAGTACTTC
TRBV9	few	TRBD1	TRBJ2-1	CASSVRDRGPNEQFF	TGTGCCAGCAGCGTAAGGGACAGGGGTCCCAATGAGCAGTTCTTC